This T cell receptor beta chain was identified during a study of Ad26.COV2.S vaccination and SARS-CoV-2 variants. Overall study context: Ad26.COV2.S, an intramuscular injection, was given once or twice 56 days apart.

Findings and limits, study-wide: TCR breadth and depth analyses may have underestimated total T cell responses. Vaccinated and placebo-treated recipients had similar non-spike TCR breadth.

Treatment specified: about 20 received Ad26.COV2.S at low or high dose, single or two shots; about 5 received placebo; per-sample allocation not given. Collection of the samples took place on day 63 after the first injection of vaccine or placebo. Some clones are missing from TCRdb's copy, which holds only in-frame ones; the method was immunoSEQ multiplex PCR. In the table there are some 390,000 clones, about nine tenths of which are singletons. This CDR3 has 18 residues. With 5 bases clipped from V and 2 bases from J, the junction kept 17 bases outside the gene matches. CDR1 SEHNR and CDR2 FQNEAQ come from the germline V gene (reference sequence). Turning to this clone: What it recognizes is unknown.

This sample comprised peripheral blood, obtained in a trial of Ad26.COV2.S vaccine versus placebo. The chain combines TRBV7-9 with TRBJ2-5, with 7 bases fitting TRBD1. This sequence was found in a person aged 18-65 years who received the Ad26.COV2.S COVID-19 vaccine or a placebo. The CDR3 bases are TGTGCCAGCAGCATGGGACAGATTCGTCCATTGAGACAAGAGACCCAGTACTTC. Protein product: CASSMGQIRPLRQETQYF. Complete variable domain (other parts from reference TRBV7-9 and TRBJ2-5): DTGVSQNPRHKITKRGQNVTFRCDPISEHNRLYWYRQTLGQGPEFLTYFQNEAQLEKSRLLSDRFSAERPKGSFSTLEIQRTEQGDSAMYLCASSMGQIRPLRQETQYFGPGTRLLVL.